These 5 T cell receptor beta chains were all obtained from the same sample, sequenced in a study of cytomegalovirus exposure and HLA in healthy donors. Use of 60 Vbeta and 13 Jbeta primers characterized the PCR. This table comes from immunoSEQ multiplex PCR, and its TCRdb copy is limited to in-frame clones, with some not included. The sample totals around 70,000 clones. Source material: PBMCs. The receptor set was obtained from a woman aged 25 to 39 in good health and CMV-seronegative.

V and J are TRBV2 and TRBJ2-7; 10 bases line up with TRBD2. Germline V gene sequence: CDR1 SNHLY, CDR2 FYNNEI. The CDR3 spans 15 residues. V lost 8 bases to trimming and J lost 0 bases; unmatched junction nucleotides: 7. The chain's CDR3 is CASGGSGRPSYEQYF. CDR3 DNA: TGTGCCAGCGGAGGTAGCGGGAGGCCCTCCTACGAGCAGTACTTC.

The chain recombines TRBV4-1 with TRBJ1-2, with D perhaps matching TRBD1 (6 bases). The CDR3 is 14 amino acids. Germline loops: CDR1 MGHRA, CDR2 YSYEKL. Trimming left V 2 bases short and J 5 bases short, with 12 bases between. The CDR3, as DNA: TGCGCCAGCAGCCAAACCGGGACACGGTATGGCTACACCTTC. This sequence encodes CASSQTGTRYGYTF.

The chain combines TRBV7-8 with TRBJ1-2; possibly TRBD1 for D (5 bases). In germline, CDR1 is SGHVS, CDR2 FQNEAQ. The V and J ends lost 5 bases and 6 bases respectively, with 19 bases between them. This CDR3 is built from 15 residues. The DNA of the CDR3 is TGTGCCAGCAGCGTACTCCCAGGGAATCAGGATGGCTACACCTTC. This codes for CASSVLPGNQDGYTF.

The genes are TRBV14 and TRBJ1-2, with a possible D match to TRBD1 (5 bases). Germline loops: CDR1 SGHDN, CDR2 FVKESK. V was pared by 0 bases and J by 4 bases, with 9 bases between. The CDR3 is made up of 14 amino acids. The CDR3, as DNA: TGTGCCAGCAGCCAAGATTTGGGGGGCTATGGCTACACCTTC. The encoded protein is CASSQDLGGYGYTF.

CDR3 in DNA: TGTGCCAGCAGCCAAGGGGGCTTTGGCTACACCTTC. Protein: CASSQGGFGYTF. The chain uses TRBV14 and TRBJ1-2; D is perhaps TRBD1 (5 bases). Trimming left V 1 base short and J 7 bases short, with 7 bases between. The CDR3 totals 12 residues. In germline, CDR1 is SGHDN, CDR2 FVKESK.